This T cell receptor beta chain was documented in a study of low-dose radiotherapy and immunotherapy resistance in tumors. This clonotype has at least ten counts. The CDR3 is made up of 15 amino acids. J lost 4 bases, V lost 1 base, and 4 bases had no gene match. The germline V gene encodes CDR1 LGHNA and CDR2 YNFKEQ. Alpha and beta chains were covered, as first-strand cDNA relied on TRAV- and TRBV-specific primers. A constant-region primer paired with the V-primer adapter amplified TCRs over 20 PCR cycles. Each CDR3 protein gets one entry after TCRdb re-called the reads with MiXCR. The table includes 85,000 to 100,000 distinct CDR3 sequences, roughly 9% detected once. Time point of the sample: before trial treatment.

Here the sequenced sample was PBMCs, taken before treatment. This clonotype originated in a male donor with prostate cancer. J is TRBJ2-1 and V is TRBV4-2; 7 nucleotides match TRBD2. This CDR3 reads CASSQGGGSYNEQFF. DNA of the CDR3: TGTGCCAGCAGCCAAGGTGGCGGGAGTTACAATGAGCAGTTCTTC.